This TCR beta chain came from a study of immune cell composition in non-small cell lung cancer. As for this clone: Its antigen is currently unknown.

General study findings and limits: Tumour-associated clones >0.5% occurred in roughly 35% of adenocarcinomas, less than 80% of squamous. Overall clonality, unlike maximal tumour-associated clone frequency, did not predict TIL reactivity.

Normal lung was sampled as far from the tumour as possible, at least 3 cm. Frozen unsorted single-cell suspensions supplied the genomic DNA. V trimming: 3 bases; J trimming: 0 bases; junction bases outside the gene matches: 15. In germline, CDR1 is KGHSH, CDR2 LQKENI. The CDR3 consists of 19 residues. Clones were read by immunoSEQ multiplex PCR, and TCRdb kept only the in-frame ones, dropping some. This table has more than 4,000 clones, just under 75% appearing once. The sample was non-adjacent lung tissue. The chain links TRBV18 to TRBJ1-1, with 8 bases matching TRBD1. The sequence derives from a human donor with non-small cell lung cancer. The CDR3 spells CASSPQTGRGLGMNTEAFF. The DNA for the CDR3 is TGTGCCAGCTCACCCCAAACCGGCAGGGGGCTGGGCATGAACACTGAAGCTTTCTTT.